This paragraph reports one T cell receptor beta chain. This sample was taken from a study of OX40 agonist ivuxolimab in advanced cancers. Study at large: Clinicians treated patients with ivuxolimab, an agonistic anti-OX40 (CD134) antibody.

Germline loops: CDR1 GTSNPN, CDR2 SVGIG (reference sequence). The CDR3 loop spans 14 amino acids. V shed 0 bases and J shed 0 bases, with 9 bases lying between them. Profiling relied on immunoSEQ multiplex PCR, and the TCRdb table lists in-frame clones only, not all of them. The sample contains about 86,000 clones, 87% of which appear only once. The sequencing here drew on CD4+ or CD8+ T cells sorted from blood, taken in a trial of the OX40 agonist ivuxolimab. This clonotype was sampled from an adult with an advanced solid tumor such as melanoma, head and neck, liver or kidney cancer. V and J are TRBV30 and TRBJ2-7; D is unresolved. The CDR3 nucleotides read TGTGCCTGGAGTGTACTTGGGCCCTCCTACGAGCAGTACTTC. It yields the protein CAWSVLGPSYEQYF. The full variable domain, its missing parts supplied by reference TRBV30 and TRBJ2-7, is SQTIHQWPATLVQPVGSPLSLECTVEGTSNPNLYWYRQAAGRGLQLLFYSVGIGQISSEVPQNLSASRPQDRQFILSSKKLLLSDSGFYLCAWSVLGPSYEQYFGPGTRLTVT.